This T cell receptor (beta chain) was obtained from a study of naive and memory T cell subsets. V dropped 2 bases and J dropped 3 bases, with 17 bases sitting between them. This CDR3 spans 15 amino acids. Germline V lookup: CDR1 DFQATT, CDR2 SNEGSKA (reference sequence). Study-wide findings and caveats: TCR abundance followed a power law differing between naive and memory subsets.

After CD4 positive bead selection, the CD4-negative fraction gave CD8 T cells. Four subsets defined by CD45RA and CD27 were sorted after CD3, CD4, CD8 and live/dead staining. A word on this clonotype: Antigen: not known.

The beta constant-region primer was an equimolar mix of two oligonucleotides covering TRBC1 and TRBC2. The ligated cDNA underwent four PCR rounds using SP2 and nested alpha and beta constant-region primers. Ligation attached a single-stranded oligonucleotide with a 12-nucleotide UMI and the SP2 primer to the cDNA 3' end. One entry per CDR3 protein, called by TCRdb with MiXCR from the UMI-ligation and nested PCR reads. The data hold tens of thousands of distinct CDR3 sequences, with over 8.5% observed a single time. The sequence was obtained from a human donor in good health. Material for sequencing was naive CD8+ T cells from blood. The chain joins TRBV20-1 to TRBJ2-7; TRBD1 is a possible D gene (5 bases). The CDR3 bases are TGCAGTGCTAGATCGCAGGGAAGCCCTATCTACGAGCAGTACTTC. Translation gives CSARSQGSPIYEQYF.